The source of this TCR beta chain is a study of cytomegalovirus exposure and HLA in healthy donors. Trimming left V 4 bases short and J 3 bases short, with 10 bases between. The CDR3 consists of 14 residues. The germline V gene encodes CDR1 SGHTA and CDR2 FQGNSA. The PCR used 60 Vbeta and 13 Jbeta primers. Using immunoSEQ multiplex PCR, the repertoire was profiled, and TCRdb retains in-frame clones only, with some absent. The data hold approximately 150,000 clones, with around 82% observed a single time. Regarding this clone: Its cognate antigen is unknown.

General study points: Accurate prediction of most subjects' HLA-A and HLA-B alleles from TCR beta sequences was reported.

This TCR came from a female donor in good health and CMV-seronegative. Sequenced input: PBMCs. The V call is TRBV7-2, the J call TRBJ2-1, with a possible D match to TRBD1 (6 bases). The CDR3 sequence: CASSSDRLYNEQFF. CDR3 bases: TGTGCCAGCAGCTCGGACAGACTCTACAATGAGCAGTTCTTC.